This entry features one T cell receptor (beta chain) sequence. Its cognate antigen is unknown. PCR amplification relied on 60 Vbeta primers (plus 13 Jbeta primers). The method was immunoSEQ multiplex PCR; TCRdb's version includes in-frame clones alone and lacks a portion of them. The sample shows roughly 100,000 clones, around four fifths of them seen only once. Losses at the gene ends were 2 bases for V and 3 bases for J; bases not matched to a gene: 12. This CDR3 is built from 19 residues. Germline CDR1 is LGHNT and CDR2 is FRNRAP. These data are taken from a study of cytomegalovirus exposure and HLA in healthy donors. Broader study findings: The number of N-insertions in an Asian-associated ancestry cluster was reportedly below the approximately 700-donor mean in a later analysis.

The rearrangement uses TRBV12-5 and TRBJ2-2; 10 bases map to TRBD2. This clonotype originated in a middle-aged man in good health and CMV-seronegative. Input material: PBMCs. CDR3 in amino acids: CASGLTSGALLRDTGELFF. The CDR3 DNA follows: TGTGCTAGTGGTTTGACTAGCGGGGCCCTACTTCGCGACACCGGGGAGCTGTTTTTT.